This T cell receptor beta chain was retrieved from a study of tumor-infiltrating lymphocytes in primary liver carcinoma. In the study overall: Samples had roughly 3.65 to 7.13 million productive TCRbeta reads, comparable between tissue types.

The authors made TCR beta cDNA from 500 ng total RNA with a constant-region primer. Employing slightly modified ARM-PCR, three nested multiplex PCR rounds were run, and these gave rise to the TCR beta libraries. The first two PCR rounds, nine to ten cycles each, used TRBV1-TRBV30 forward primers and a C-beta reverse primer. TCRdb independently ran MiXCR on the multiplex PCR reads; one entry per CDR3 protein. The data hold some 320,000 distinct CDR3 sequences, with about 60% observed a single time. Blood RNA came from unsorted whole blood; germline DNA was also extracted. This CDR3 spans 17 amino acids. Germline V gene data show CDR1 as DFQATT and CDR2 as SNEGSKA (reference sequence). Losses at the gene ends were 3 bases for V and 9 bases for J; bases not matched to a gene: 11.

The V and J genes are TRBV20-1 and TRBJ2-1; 16 bases agree with TRBD2. Sequencing input: peripheral blood. The sequence was obtained from a man aged 35-49 years with primary liver carcinoma and hepatitis B virus infection. CDR3 sequence reads: CSASGTSGRAGLGEQFF. Here the CDR3 DNA reads TGCAGTGCTAGTGGGACTAGCGGGAGGGCCGGCCTAGGTGAGCAGTTCTTC.